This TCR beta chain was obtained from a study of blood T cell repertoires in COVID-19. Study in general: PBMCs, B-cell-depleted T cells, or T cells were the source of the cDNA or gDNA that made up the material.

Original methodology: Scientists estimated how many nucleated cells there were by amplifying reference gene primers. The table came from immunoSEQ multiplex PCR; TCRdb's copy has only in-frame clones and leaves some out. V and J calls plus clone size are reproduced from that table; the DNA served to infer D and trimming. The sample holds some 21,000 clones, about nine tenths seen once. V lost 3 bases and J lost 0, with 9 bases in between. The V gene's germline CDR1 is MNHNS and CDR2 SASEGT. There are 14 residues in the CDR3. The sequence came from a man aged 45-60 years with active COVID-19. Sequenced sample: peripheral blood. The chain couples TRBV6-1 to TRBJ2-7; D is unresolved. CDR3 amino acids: CASSDEESSYEQYF. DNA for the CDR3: TGTGCCAGCAGTGACGAGGAAAGCTCCTACGAGCAGTACTTC.